This entry lists 27 T cell receptor delta chains sequenced from one sample in a study of gamma-delta chains in newborns, infants, children. TCRdb reanalysed the reads via CATT. The table has around 5,000 delta-chain clones, 2.7% seen once; the top ten hold roughly 13%. Sequences were obtained from blood. These receptors were obtained from a child who was a newborn, infant or young child, either healthy, febrile or measles-vaccinated (not recorded which).

The table lists this clone with a few counts. The rearrangement uses TRDV2 and TRDJ3; D perhaps matches TRDD3 (6 bases). Germline V gene data show CDR1 as GEAIGNYY and CDR2 as EKD. The CDR3 covers 18 residues. Trimming removed 3 bases at V and 0 bases at J, with 14 bases between. In nucleotides, the CDR3 is TGTGCCTGTGACGTAGGGGGACCTTTCTCCTGGGACACCCGACAGATGTTTTTC. The encoded protein is CACDVGGPFSWDTRQMFF.

This clone was recorded a few times. The rearrangement uses TRDV2 and TRDJ3; possibly TRDD2 for D (5 bases). Germline values: CDR1 GEAIGNYY, CDR2 EKD. V was trimmed by 5 bases and J by 0 bases, leaving 19 bases between them. The CDR3 totals 19 residues. As DNA, the CDR3 is TGTGCCTGTGCGAAGAAAAGCCCCCTTCGCTCCTGGGACACCCGACAGATGTTTTTC. Translation: CACAKKSPLRSWDTRQMFF.

This rearrangement joins TRDV2 to TRDJ3; 13 nucleotides agree with TRDD3. Germline V gene lookup returns CDR1 GEAIGNYY and CDR2 EKD. The CDR3 has 19 residues. The junction had 7 bases not matched to a gene; V was cut back by 4 bases and J by 2 bases. The CDR3 coding sequence is TGTGCCTGTGAACCCCGTACTGGGGGATACGCCTGGGACACCCGACAGATGTTTTTC. It is translated as CACEPRTGGYAWDTRQMFF.

The CDR3 sequence: CACDWGIHRSLTAQLFF. The DNA of the CDR3 is TGTGCCTGTGACTGGGGGATACACCGATCTTTGACAGCACAACTCTTCTTT. The chain employs TRDV2 and TRDJ2; 10 bases align to TRDD3. This CDR3 has 17 residues. The germline CDR1 and CDR2 sequences are GEAIGNYY and EKD. Trimming cost V 3 bases and J 0 bases; bases outside gene matches: 6.

This clone is classed as medium-sized. This sample also contains other DNA sequences that code for the same CDR3. This chain links TRDV2 with TRDJ3, with 13 bases aligning to TRDD3. The CDR3 covers 20 residues. The junction had 6 bases not matched to a gene; V was cut back by 2 bases and J by 0 bases. CDR1 and CDR2 from the germline V gene are GEAIGNYY and EKD. Here the CDR3 reads CACDILGDTRSSWDTRQMFF. DNA of the CDR3: TGTGCCTGTGACATACTGGGGGATACGCGGAGCTCCTGGGACACCCGACAGATGTTTTTC.

About this clone itself: This sequence is one base from a far larger clone and is likely a read error. This sequence joins TRDV2 and TRDJ1; D may be TRDD3 (6 bases). The length of the CDR3 is 14 residues. Germline CDR1 and CDR2: GEAIGNYY and EKD. CDR3 coding DNA: TGTGCCTGTGACACCTGGGGGTACACCGATAGACTCATCTTT. Translating gives CACDTWGYTDRLIF.

The V gene lacks a call, and TRDJ1 is the J gene; no check of the table's D call, TRDD3, against the DNA was made. This CDR3 is 15 amino acids long. In DNA form, the CDR3 reads TGTGCCTGTGACGCCTGGGGGATTGTGCCCGATAAACTCATCTTT. Amino acids: CACDAWGIVPDKLIF.

This clone counts as medium-sized. The chain uses TRDV2 and TRDJ1; the match to TRDD3 covers 7 bases. V lost 3 bases to trimming and J lost 1 base; unmatched junction nucleotides: 10. In germline, CDR1 is GEAIGNYY, CDR2 EKD. The CDR3 is 16 residues long. The CDR3: CACDYTGGIRTDKLIF. Written as DNA, the CDR3 is TGTGCCTGTGACTACACAGGGGGGATTCGCACCGATAAACTCATCTTT.

Only a few counts were recorded for this clone. This rearrangement joins TRDV2 to TRDJ3; TRDD3 might be the D (6 bases). CDR3 length: 18 amino acids. Germline V gene data show CDR1 as GEAIGNYY and CDR2 as EKD. V lost 0 bases, J lost 0 bases, and 11 bases lay in between. The CDR3 DNA sequence: TGTGCCTGTGACACCGCTGGGGCCCTCTCCTGGGACACCCGACAGATGTTTTTC. It codes for CACDTAGALSWDTRQMFF.

The rearrangement uses TRDV2 and TRDJ3; 8 bases align to TRDD3. The junction had 7 bases not matched to a gene; V was cut back by 0 bases and J by 1 base. The CDR3 covers 19 residues. CDR1 is GEAIGNYY, CDR2 EKD, per germline. CDR3 in amino acids: CACDTVTGGPSWDTRQMFF. As DNA, the CDR3 is TGTGCCTGTGACACCGTTACTGGGGGGCCATCCTGGGACACCCGACAGATGTTTTTC.

This clone has more than one count but fewer than ten. The J gene is TRDJ1, the V gene TRAV29/DV5; 10 nucleotides line up with TRDD3. Trimming cost V 6 bases and J 0 bases; bases outside gene matches: 11. The germline CDR1 and CDR2 sequences are NSMFDY and ISSIKDK. The CDR3 contains 16 residues. The CDR3 coding sequence is TGTGCAGTGTCGTTCCACTGGGGGATGTACACCGATAAACTCATCTTT. It yields the protein CAVSFHWGMYTDKLIF.

By share, this clone counts as medium-sized. A read error may explain this, as a much larger clone is one base away. Other DNA variants within this sample encode the same CDR3. This sequence joins TRDV2 and TRDJ2, with 10 bases aligning to TRDD3. This CDR3 has 14 amino acids. In germline, CDR1 is GEAIGNYY, CDR2 EKD. V lost 2 bases and J lost 5; bases outside the gene matches: 1. As DNA, the CDR3 is TGTGCCTGTGACAAACTGGGGGATACAGCACAACTCTTCTTT. Its translation: CACDKLGDTAQLFF.

In this sample, this clone turned up a few times. Since a much larger clone is just one base distant, this may be a read error. The V gene is TRDV2, the J gene TRDJ3; possible D gene TRDD3, 6 bases. In germline, CDR1 is GEAIGNYY, CDR2 EKD. The CDR3 runs 19 residues. The CDR3 DNA reads TGTGCCCGTGACACCGCCGGGGGACCGAGCTCCTGGGACACCCGACAGATGTTTTTC. This translates into CARDTAGGPSSWDTRQMFF.

This clone was seen a few times. This chain joins TRDV2 and TRDJ3; no reliable D call. CDR3 length equals 19 residues. The germline V and J ends were trimmed by 0 bases and 0 bases, with 14 bases remaining between them. CDR1 GEAIGNYY and CDR2 EKD come from the germline V gene. The CDR3 is CACDTGALSRSWDTRQMFF. The CDR3 DNA is TGTGCCTGTGACACCGGGGCCTTATCCCGCTCCTGGGACACCCGACAGATGTTTTTC.

Points on this clone: This may be a read error: a much more frequent sequence differs by one nucleotide. V is TRDV2 and J is TRDJ3; D uncertain. No J segment appears in TCRdb, so it was assigned here by matching the sequence to germline. The ends were cut back, 0 bases at V and 0 bases at J, with 8 bases in the middle. The germline gives CDR1 GEAIGNYY, CDR2 EKD. CDR3 length: 17 residues. This CDR3 is CACDTVRGSWDTRQMFF. CDR3 in DNA: TGTGCCTGTGACACCGTACGGGGCTCCTGGGACACCCGACAGATGTTTTTC.

A few counts support this clone. This specimen includes other DNA sequences encoding the same CDR3. V is TRDV2 and J is TRDJ3; TRDD3 matches 7 bases. V lost 0 bases, J lost 0 bases, and 4 bases stayed unmatched. CDR1 and CDR2 (germline): GEAIGNYY, EKD. The CDR3 runs 18 residues. The CDR3 region has the DNA TGTGCCTGTGACACCGGGTGGGGGAGCTCCTGGGACACCCGACAGATGTTTTTC. Its translation is CACDTGWGSSWDTRQMFF.

The table lists this clone with a few counts. This chain uses TRDV2 with TRDJ3; the match to TRDD3 covers 10 bases. The CDR3 is 20 residues long. From germline, CDR1 is GEAIGNYY and CDR2 EKD. V shed 2 bases, J shed 0 bases, and the junction held 9 bases outside the gene matches. CDR3 bases: TGTGCCTGTGACAGTACTGGGGGATCGCAATGCTCCTGGGACACCCGACAGATGTTTTTC. Its translation: CACDSTGGSQCSWDTRQMFF.

The chain joins TRDV2 to TRDJ1, with 9 nucleotides matching TRDD3. Trimming at V came to 3 bases and at J to 6 bases, leaving 7 bases not matched to a gene. Germline assignment: CDR1 GEAIGNYY and CDR2 EKD. The CDR3 consists of 14 residues. The CDR3 coding sequence is TGTGCCTGTGACGCCTGGGGGATGGAAAATAAACTCATCTTT. Amino acids: CACDAWGMENKLIF.

This clone was counted a few times. The rearrangement joins TRAV29/DV5 to TRDJ3; 10 bases line up with TRDD3. The V segment lost 0 bases and the J segment 0 bases; nucleotides outside the gene matches: 9. The V gene's germline CDR1 is NSMFDY and CDR2 ISSIKDK. The CDR3 loop spans 20 amino acids. CDR3 protein: CAASADGGYPSSWDTRQMFF. The CDR3 nucleotides read TGTGCAGCAAGCGCTGATGGGGGATACCCGAGCTCCTGGGACACCCGACAGATGTTTTTC.

This clone occurred a few times. Other DNA sequences from this sample encode an identical CDR3 as well. The V gene is TRDV2, the J gene TRDJ3, with a weak D call TRDD3 (5 bases). The CDR3 loop spans 17 amino acids. V lost 0 bases and J lost 0, with 8 bases in between. Germline V gene sequence: CDR1 GEAIGNYY, CDR2 EKD. CDR3 in amino acids: CACDTWGPSWDTRQMFF. CDR3 in DNA: TGTGCCTGTGACACCTGGGGCCCCTCCTGGGACACCCGACAGATGTTTTTC.

The chain has TRDV2 and TRDJ3, with 7 bases matching TRDD3. There are 17 residues in the CDR3. V was clipped by 0 bases and J by 3 bases; unmatched bases: 4. CDR1 is GEAIGNYY, CDR2 EKD, per germline. CDR3 sequence reads: CACDTGYGGWDTRQMFF. The DNA for the CDR3 is TGTGCCTGTGACACCGGATACGGGGGCTGGGACACCCGACAGATGTTTTTC.

In regard to this clone: This sequence may be a read error, since a much larger clone differs from it by one base. A J gene of TRDJ3 was called, though the V gene was not; TRDD3, the table's D call, was not compared with the DNA. The CDR3 has 19 amino acids. CDR3 sequence reads: CACDVLGDTSSWDTRQMFF. The CDR3 DNA sequence: TGTGCCTGTGACGTACTGGGGGATACAAGCTCCTGGGACACCCGACAGATGTTTTTC.

This rearrangement joins TRDV2 to TRDJ3; a possible D gene is TRDD3 (5 bases). V lost 0 bases to trimming and J lost 2 bases, with 10 bases between them. This CDR3 region has 17 residues. The V gene's germline CDR1 is GEAIGNYY and CDR2 EKD. Here the CDR3 DNA reads TGTGCCTGTGACACCGTATCGGGGACCTGGGACACCCGACAGATGTTTTTC. This codes for CACDTVSGTWDTRQMFF.

Of note for this clone: A far larger clone is one nucleotide away, so this likely arose from a read error. The chain couples TRDV2 to TRDJ2; the match to TRDD3 covers 11 bases. Trimming took 2 bases from V and 1 from J; bases not matched to a gene: 2. The CDR3 sequence is 16 residues long. Germline CDR1 reads GEAIGNYY; CDR2 reads EKD. CDR3 sequence (DNA): TGTGCCTGTGACATACTGGGGGATATTTTGACAGCACAACTCTTCTTT. Amino acid sequence: CACDILGDILTAQLFF.

This clone was found a few times. The J gene is TRDJ1, the V gene TRDV2; no firm D call. Germline V gene lookup returns CDR1 GEAIGNYY and CDR2 EKD. V was shortened by 1 base and J by 0 bases, with 14 bases between the two germline ends. This CDR3 has 16 amino acids. The CDR3 nucleotides are TGTGCCTGTGACACGCCTTGGAGGACTTACACCGATAAACTCATCTTT. It specifies CACDTPWRTYTDKLIF.

This clone is medium-sized by share. This may be a read error, as it is one base from a much larger clone. Other DNA sequences in this specimen translate into the identical CDR3. The genes are TRDV2 and TRDJ3, with 13 nucleotides matching TRDD3. Germline V gene lookup returns CDR1 GEAIGNYY and CDR2 EKD. This CDR3 is 18 amino acids long. With V trimmed by 0 bases and J by 4 bases, 2 bases remained unmatched. In DNA form, the CDR3 reads TGTGCCTGTGACACCGTACTGGGGGATACGTGGGACACCCGACAGATGTTTTTC. Amino acid sequence: CACDTVLGDTWDTRQMFF.

This clone occurred a few times. This chain joins TRDV3 and TRDJ1; TRDD3 matches at 11 bases. Germline-derived CDR1 and CDR2 are TVYSNPD and GDNSRS (reference sequence). The CDR3 runs to 16 residues. The trim removed 1 base at V and 1 base at J, leaving 8 bases unmatched. CDR3 bases: TGTGCCTTTACGTACTGGGGGATAAGAGGCACCGATAAACTCATCTTT. It specifies CAFTYWGIRGTDKLIF. Drawing the rest from reference TRDV3 and TRDJ1, the complete variable domain is CDKVTQSSPDQTVASGSEVVLLCTYDTVYSNPDLFWYRIRPDYSFQFVFYGDNSRSEGADFTQGRFSVKHILTQKAFHLVISPVRTEDSATYYCAFTYWGIRGTDKLIFGKGTRVTVEP.